Reported below is one T cell receptor beta chain. Its antigen is currently unknown. The V gene's germline CDR1 is MNHEY and CDR2 SMNVEV (reference sequence). J lost 1 base, V lost 2 bases, and 7 bases had no gene match. CDR3 length: 18 amino acids. This record belongs to a study of vaccination and CD4 T cells after COVID-19. Overall study: Overlapping peptides of the spike proteins of SARS-CoV-2, HCoV-NL63, HCoV-OC43 and HCoV-229E were used for cell stimulation.

Cultured CD4+ T-cell DNA underwent Oncomine TCR Beta short-read sequencing. TCRdb analysed the PCR reads with MiXCR anew, one entry per CDR3 protein. The repertoire includes more than 9,000 distinct CDR3 sequences, approximately 80% of them detected once, and about 18% sits in the top ten. Treatment reported: roughly 11-day PBMC culture with coronavirus spike peptide pools or control peptides (ViraFEST assay). Peptide pool stimulation in ViraFEST expanded antigen-specific T cells, whose TCRs were then sequenced. Sequenced input: CD4+ T cells from blood, cultured in vitro. The chain has TRBV27 and TRBJ2-2, with 10 bases that match TRBD2. The receptor comes from a human donor who had recovered from COVID-19. The CDR3 protein is CASSLRSGRPLNTGELFF. The DNA for the CDR3 is TGTGCCAGCAGTTTACGTAGCGGGAGGCCTTTGAACACCGGGGAGCTGTTTTTT.